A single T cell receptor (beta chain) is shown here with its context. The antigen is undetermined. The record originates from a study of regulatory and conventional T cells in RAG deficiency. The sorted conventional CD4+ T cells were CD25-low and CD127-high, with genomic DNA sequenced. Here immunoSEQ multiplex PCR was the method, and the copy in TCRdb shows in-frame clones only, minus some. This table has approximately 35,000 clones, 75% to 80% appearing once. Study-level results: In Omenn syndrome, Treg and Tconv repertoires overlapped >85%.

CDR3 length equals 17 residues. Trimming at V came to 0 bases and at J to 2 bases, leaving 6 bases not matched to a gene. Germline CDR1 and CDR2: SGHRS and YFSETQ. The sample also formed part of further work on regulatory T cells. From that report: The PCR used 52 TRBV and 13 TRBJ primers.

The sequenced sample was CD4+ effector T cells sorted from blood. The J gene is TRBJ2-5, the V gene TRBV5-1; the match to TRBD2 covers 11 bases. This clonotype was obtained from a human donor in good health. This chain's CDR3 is CASSLAGTSGLQETQYF. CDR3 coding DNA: TGCGCCAGCAGCTTGGCTGGGACTAGCGGACTACAAGAGACCCAGTACTTC.